Shown below are 13 T cell receptor beta chains from a single sample sequenced in a study of identical twins. TCRdb redid the calling of the 5' RACE reads with MiXCR, one entry per CDR3 protein. The table lists about 700,000 distinct CDR3 sequences, approximately 9% of them singletons. Separately, the same data were catalogued under a study of yellow fever vaccine responses in identical twins.

The sample was PBMCs. These receptors originate from a woman under 30 in good health.

This chain joins TRBV5-1 and TRBJ1-1; possible D gene TRBD1, 6 bases. The CDR3 spans 14 residues. Trimming shortened V by 5 bases and J by 2 bases, and 13 bases separated the two germline ends. Per the germline V gene, CDR1 is SGHRS and CDR2 is YFSETQ. The CDR3 sequence is CASRPPGVNTEAFF. The CDR3 DNA is TGCGCCAGCAGACCGCCAGGGGTAAACACTGAAGCTTTCTTT.

The V gene is TRBV28, the J gene TRBJ2-3; D uncertain. The CDR3 runs to 13 residues. V lost 6 bases and J lost 2, with 9 bases in between. Germline V gene data show CDR1 as MDHEN and CDR2 as SYDVKM. This CDR3 reads CASRLGSTDTQYF. CDR3 nucleotide sequence: TGTGCCAGCAGGCTAGGGTCCACAGATACGCAGTATTTT.

This clonotype was seen many times. The chain's CDR3 is CASSLGEGIAEAFF. For the CDR3, the DNA is TGTGCCAGCAGCTTAGGGGAGGGTATAGCTGAAGCTTTCTTT. The rearrangement joins TRBV7-2 to TRBJ1-1; D gene uncertain. V dropped 1 base and J dropped 6 bases, with 12 bases sitting between them. The CDR3 is made up of 14 amino acids. The germline V gene has CDR1 SGHTA and CDR2 FQGNSA.

The sample holds many counts of this clonotype. The rearrangement joins TRBV5-1 to TRBJ2-1, with TRBD2 matching 9 bases. The CDR3 loop spans 15 amino acids. Losses at the gene ends were 0 bases for V and 9 bases for J; bases not matched to a gene: 7. The V gene's germline CDR1 is SGHRS and CDR2 YFSETQ. In DNA, the CDR3 is TGCGCCAGCAGCTTGGGTTTAGCGGGAGTCGGTGAGCAGTTCTTC. This codes for CASSLGLAGVGEQFF. Full variable domain (outside the CDR3, taken from reference TRBV5-1 and TRBJ2-1): KAGVTQTPRYLIKTRGQQVTLSCSPISGHRSVSWYQQTPGQGLQFLFEYFSETQRNKGNFPGRFSGRQFSNSRSEMNVSTLELGDSALYLCASSLGLAGVGEQFFGPGTRLTVL.

This clonotype came up a few times. The V and J genes are TRBV7-9 and TRBJ2-3; D not certain. CDR1 is SEHNR and CDR2 is FQNEAQ in the germline V gene (reference sequence). The CDR3 has 14 amino acids. V lost 2 bases and J lost 3, with 9 bases in between. This CDR3 reads CASSLFQQTDTQYF. The CDR3 coding sequence is TGTGCCAGCAGCTTATTTCAGCAGACAGATACGCAGTATTTT. The full variable domain, its missing parts supplied by reference TRBV7-9 and TRBJ2-3, is DTGVSQNPRHKITKRGQNVTFRCDPISEHNRLYWYRQTLGQGPEFLTYFQNEAQLEKSRLLSDRFSAERPKGSFSTLEIQRTEQGDSAMYLCASSLFQQTDTQYFGPGTRLTVL.

This clonotype was counted only a few times. The V call is TRBV27, the J call TRBJ1-6; 8 bases agree with TRBD1. Germline CDR1 is MNHEY and CDR2 is SMNVEV (reference sequence). Trimming at V came to 4 bases and at J to 8 bases, leaving 7 bases not matched to a gene. The CDR3 runs 15 residues. CDR3 sequence: CASSSRTGSHSPLHF. CDR3 nucleotide sequence: TGTGCCAGCAGTTCCCGGACAGGGAGTCATTCACCCCTCCACTTT.

The chain uses TRBV4-1 and TRBJ2-7; 7 bases map to TRBD2. Germline CDR1 and CDR2: MGHRA and YSYEKL. V lost 1 base, J lost 1 base, and 7 bases stayed unmatched. This CDR3 region has 16 residues. The CDR3 region has the DNA TGCGCCAGCAGCCAAGTAAGCGGGACGAAGTCCTACGAGCAGTACTTC. This translates into CASSQVSGTKSYEQYF.

CDR3 DNA sequence: TGTGCCAGCAGCCAAGACCCGAATCGGTTGCAGTACTTC. This codes for CASSQDPNRLQYF. J is TRBJ2-7 and V is TRBV3-1, with D unresolved. CDR1 is LGHDT and CDR2 is YNNKEL in the germline V gene (reference sequence). CDR3 length equals 13 residues. V was trimmed by 0 bases and J by 9 bases, leaving 12 bases between them.

Ten or more counts support this clonotype. The chain has TRBV5-1 and TRBJ1-6, with D hard to call. V lost 0 bases, J lost 7 bases, and 2 bases lay in between. This CDR3 has 12 amino acids. CDR1 and CDR2 from the germline V gene are SGHRS and YFSETQ. CDR3 residues: CASSLENSPLHF. CDR3 sequence (DNA): TGCGCCAGCAGCTTGGAGAATTCACCCCTCCACTTT.

This clonotype has a count of ten or more. The chain links TRBV12-3 or TRBV12-4 to TRBJ2-7; D possibly matches TRBD1 or TRBD2 (5 bases each). V shed 5 bases and J shed 3 bases, with 26 bases lying between them. The CDR3 runs 18 residues. For the CDR3, the DNA is TGTGCCAGCAGTCAGGCCTCTATGGCCGGGACGGCGAGCTACGAGCAGTACTTC. Translation: CASSQASMAGTASYEQYF.

This clonotype was seen repeatedly, ten times or more. The genes are TRBV7-2 and TRBJ1-1; D not certain. Germline V gene data show CDR1 as SGHTA and CDR2 as FQGNSA. The CDR3 runs 13 residues. V lost 6 bases, J lost 1 base, and 9 bases lay in between. The CDR3 region has the DNA TGTGCCAGCAGTTTGGTCGGGAACACTGAAGCTTTCTTT. Protein product: CASSLVGNTEAFF.

This clonotype has at least ten counts. V is TRBV29-1 and J is TRBJ2-1; 9 bases line up with TRBD1. V dropped 6 bases and J dropped 0; count of bases not matched to a gene: 12. The germline V gene has CDR1 SQVTM and CDR2 ANQGSEA. The CDR3 is 17 amino acids. The DNA for the CDR3 is TGCAGCGTCTGGGACAGGGAAGGGGGGGGCTCCTACAATGAGCAGTTCTTC. It specifies CSVWDREGGGSYNEQFF.

This clonotype appeared many times. J is TRBJ2-7 and V is TRBV7-9; 7 positions match TRBD2. CDR3 size: 15 residues. J lost 2 bases, V lost 0 bases, and 4 bases had no gene match. Germline values: CDR1 SEHNR, CDR2 FQNEAQ (reference sequence). The CDR3 reads CASSLAGGSTYEQYF. The CDR3 coding sequence is TGTGCCAGCAGCTTAGCGGGCGGGAGCACCTACGAGCAGTACTTC. The entire variable domain, with the rest obtained from reference TRBV7-9 and TRBJ2-7, is as follows: DTGVSQNPRHKITKRGQNVTFRCDPISEHNRLYWYRQTLGQGPEFLTYFQNEAQLEKSRLLSDRFSAERPKGSFSTLEIQRTEQGDSAMYLCASSLAGGSTYEQYFGPGTRLTVT.